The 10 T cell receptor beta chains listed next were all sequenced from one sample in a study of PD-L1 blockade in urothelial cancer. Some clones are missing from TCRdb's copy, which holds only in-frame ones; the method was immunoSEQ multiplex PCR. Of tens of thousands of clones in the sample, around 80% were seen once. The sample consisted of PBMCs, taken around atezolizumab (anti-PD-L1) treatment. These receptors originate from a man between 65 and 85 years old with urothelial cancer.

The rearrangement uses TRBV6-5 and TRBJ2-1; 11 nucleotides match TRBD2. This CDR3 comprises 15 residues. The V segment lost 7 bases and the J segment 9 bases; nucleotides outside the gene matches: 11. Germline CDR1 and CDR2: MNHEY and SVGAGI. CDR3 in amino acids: CASTNPGTSGIEQFF. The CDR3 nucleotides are TGTGCCAGCACGAATCCCGGGACTAGCGGTATTGAGCAGTTCTTC.

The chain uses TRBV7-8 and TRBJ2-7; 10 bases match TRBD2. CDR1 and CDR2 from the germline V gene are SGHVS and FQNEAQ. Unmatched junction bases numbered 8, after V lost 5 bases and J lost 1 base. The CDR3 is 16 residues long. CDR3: CASSPLTSGLSYEQYF. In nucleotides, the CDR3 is TGTGCCAGCAGCCCCTTGACTAGCGGGCTTTCCTACGAGCAGTACTTC.

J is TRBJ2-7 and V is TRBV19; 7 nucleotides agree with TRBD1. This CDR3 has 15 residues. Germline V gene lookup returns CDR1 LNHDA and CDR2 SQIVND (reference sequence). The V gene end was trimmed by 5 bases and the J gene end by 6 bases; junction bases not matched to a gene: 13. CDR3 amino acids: CASSRSRGPDAEQYF. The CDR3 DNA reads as TGTGCCAGTAGTCGCTCGAGGGGGCCCGACGCCGAGCAGTACTTC.

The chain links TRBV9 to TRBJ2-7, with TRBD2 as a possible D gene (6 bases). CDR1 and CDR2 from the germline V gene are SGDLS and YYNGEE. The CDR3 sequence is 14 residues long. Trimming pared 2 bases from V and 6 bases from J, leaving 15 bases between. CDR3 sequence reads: CASSVSPFGGEQYF. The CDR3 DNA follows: TGTGCCAGCAGCGTTAGTCCGTTCGGGGGCGAGCAGTACTTC.

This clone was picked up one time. CDR3 coding DNA: TGTGCCAGCACCTCAGGAGGACTAGCGGACTCCTACAATGAGCAGTTCTTC. Translating gives CASTSGGLADSYNEQFF. The chain links TRBV28 to TRBJ2-1; 10 bases map to TRBD2. Germline V gene sequence: CDR1 MDHEN, CDR2 SYDVKM. Unmatched junction bases numbered 9, after V lost 7 bases and J lost 0 bases. The CDR3 consists of 17 residues.

The CDR3 DNA reads TGCGCCAGCAGCCCCGTACAGGGGTTGAACACTGAAGCTTTCTTT. The encoded protein is CASSPVQGLNTEAFF. The V call is TRBV5-1, the J call TRBJ1-1; TRBD1 matches 7 bases. This CDR3 region has 15 residues. The J segment lost 0 bases and the V segment lost 4 bases, leaving 6 bases of the junction unmatched. Germline V lookup: CDR1 SGHRS, CDR2 YFSETQ.

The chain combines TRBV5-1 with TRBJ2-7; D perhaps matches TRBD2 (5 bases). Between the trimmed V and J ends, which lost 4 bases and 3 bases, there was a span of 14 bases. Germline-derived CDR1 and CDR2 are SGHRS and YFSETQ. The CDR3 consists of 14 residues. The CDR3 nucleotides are TGCGCCAGCAGCCCATTGGACTTGGGCTACGAGCAGTACTTC. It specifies CASSPLDLGYEQYF.

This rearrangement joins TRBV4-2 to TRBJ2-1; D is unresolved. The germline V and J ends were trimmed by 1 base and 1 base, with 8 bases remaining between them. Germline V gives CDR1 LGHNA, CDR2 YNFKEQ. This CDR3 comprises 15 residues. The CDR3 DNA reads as TGTGCCAGCAGCCAAGCCCCCGAGTCCTACAATGAGCAGTTCTTC. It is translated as CASSQAPESYNEQFF.

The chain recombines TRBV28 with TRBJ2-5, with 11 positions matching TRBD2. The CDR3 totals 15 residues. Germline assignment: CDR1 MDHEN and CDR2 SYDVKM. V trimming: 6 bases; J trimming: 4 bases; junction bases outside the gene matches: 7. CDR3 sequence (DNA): TGTGCCAGCAGACCCGGGACTAGCGGTTCAGAGACCCAGTACTTC. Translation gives CASRPGTSGSETQYF.

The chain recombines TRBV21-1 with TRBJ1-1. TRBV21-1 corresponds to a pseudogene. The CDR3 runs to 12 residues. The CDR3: CASSSGRSEAFF. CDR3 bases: TGTGCCAGCAGCAGCGGGAGGTCTGAAGCTTTCTTT.